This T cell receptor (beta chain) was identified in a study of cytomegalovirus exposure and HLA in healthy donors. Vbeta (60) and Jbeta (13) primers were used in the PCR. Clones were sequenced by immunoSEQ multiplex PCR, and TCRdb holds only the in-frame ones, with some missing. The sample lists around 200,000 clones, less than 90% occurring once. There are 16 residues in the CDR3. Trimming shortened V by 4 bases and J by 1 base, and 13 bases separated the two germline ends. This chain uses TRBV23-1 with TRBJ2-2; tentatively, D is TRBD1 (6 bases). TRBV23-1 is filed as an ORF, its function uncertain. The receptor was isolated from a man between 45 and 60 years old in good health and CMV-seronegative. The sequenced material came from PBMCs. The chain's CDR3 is CASSLGADRNTGELFF. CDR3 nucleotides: TGCGCCAGCAGTCTAGGGGCGGACAGGAACACCGGGGAGCTGTTTTTT.